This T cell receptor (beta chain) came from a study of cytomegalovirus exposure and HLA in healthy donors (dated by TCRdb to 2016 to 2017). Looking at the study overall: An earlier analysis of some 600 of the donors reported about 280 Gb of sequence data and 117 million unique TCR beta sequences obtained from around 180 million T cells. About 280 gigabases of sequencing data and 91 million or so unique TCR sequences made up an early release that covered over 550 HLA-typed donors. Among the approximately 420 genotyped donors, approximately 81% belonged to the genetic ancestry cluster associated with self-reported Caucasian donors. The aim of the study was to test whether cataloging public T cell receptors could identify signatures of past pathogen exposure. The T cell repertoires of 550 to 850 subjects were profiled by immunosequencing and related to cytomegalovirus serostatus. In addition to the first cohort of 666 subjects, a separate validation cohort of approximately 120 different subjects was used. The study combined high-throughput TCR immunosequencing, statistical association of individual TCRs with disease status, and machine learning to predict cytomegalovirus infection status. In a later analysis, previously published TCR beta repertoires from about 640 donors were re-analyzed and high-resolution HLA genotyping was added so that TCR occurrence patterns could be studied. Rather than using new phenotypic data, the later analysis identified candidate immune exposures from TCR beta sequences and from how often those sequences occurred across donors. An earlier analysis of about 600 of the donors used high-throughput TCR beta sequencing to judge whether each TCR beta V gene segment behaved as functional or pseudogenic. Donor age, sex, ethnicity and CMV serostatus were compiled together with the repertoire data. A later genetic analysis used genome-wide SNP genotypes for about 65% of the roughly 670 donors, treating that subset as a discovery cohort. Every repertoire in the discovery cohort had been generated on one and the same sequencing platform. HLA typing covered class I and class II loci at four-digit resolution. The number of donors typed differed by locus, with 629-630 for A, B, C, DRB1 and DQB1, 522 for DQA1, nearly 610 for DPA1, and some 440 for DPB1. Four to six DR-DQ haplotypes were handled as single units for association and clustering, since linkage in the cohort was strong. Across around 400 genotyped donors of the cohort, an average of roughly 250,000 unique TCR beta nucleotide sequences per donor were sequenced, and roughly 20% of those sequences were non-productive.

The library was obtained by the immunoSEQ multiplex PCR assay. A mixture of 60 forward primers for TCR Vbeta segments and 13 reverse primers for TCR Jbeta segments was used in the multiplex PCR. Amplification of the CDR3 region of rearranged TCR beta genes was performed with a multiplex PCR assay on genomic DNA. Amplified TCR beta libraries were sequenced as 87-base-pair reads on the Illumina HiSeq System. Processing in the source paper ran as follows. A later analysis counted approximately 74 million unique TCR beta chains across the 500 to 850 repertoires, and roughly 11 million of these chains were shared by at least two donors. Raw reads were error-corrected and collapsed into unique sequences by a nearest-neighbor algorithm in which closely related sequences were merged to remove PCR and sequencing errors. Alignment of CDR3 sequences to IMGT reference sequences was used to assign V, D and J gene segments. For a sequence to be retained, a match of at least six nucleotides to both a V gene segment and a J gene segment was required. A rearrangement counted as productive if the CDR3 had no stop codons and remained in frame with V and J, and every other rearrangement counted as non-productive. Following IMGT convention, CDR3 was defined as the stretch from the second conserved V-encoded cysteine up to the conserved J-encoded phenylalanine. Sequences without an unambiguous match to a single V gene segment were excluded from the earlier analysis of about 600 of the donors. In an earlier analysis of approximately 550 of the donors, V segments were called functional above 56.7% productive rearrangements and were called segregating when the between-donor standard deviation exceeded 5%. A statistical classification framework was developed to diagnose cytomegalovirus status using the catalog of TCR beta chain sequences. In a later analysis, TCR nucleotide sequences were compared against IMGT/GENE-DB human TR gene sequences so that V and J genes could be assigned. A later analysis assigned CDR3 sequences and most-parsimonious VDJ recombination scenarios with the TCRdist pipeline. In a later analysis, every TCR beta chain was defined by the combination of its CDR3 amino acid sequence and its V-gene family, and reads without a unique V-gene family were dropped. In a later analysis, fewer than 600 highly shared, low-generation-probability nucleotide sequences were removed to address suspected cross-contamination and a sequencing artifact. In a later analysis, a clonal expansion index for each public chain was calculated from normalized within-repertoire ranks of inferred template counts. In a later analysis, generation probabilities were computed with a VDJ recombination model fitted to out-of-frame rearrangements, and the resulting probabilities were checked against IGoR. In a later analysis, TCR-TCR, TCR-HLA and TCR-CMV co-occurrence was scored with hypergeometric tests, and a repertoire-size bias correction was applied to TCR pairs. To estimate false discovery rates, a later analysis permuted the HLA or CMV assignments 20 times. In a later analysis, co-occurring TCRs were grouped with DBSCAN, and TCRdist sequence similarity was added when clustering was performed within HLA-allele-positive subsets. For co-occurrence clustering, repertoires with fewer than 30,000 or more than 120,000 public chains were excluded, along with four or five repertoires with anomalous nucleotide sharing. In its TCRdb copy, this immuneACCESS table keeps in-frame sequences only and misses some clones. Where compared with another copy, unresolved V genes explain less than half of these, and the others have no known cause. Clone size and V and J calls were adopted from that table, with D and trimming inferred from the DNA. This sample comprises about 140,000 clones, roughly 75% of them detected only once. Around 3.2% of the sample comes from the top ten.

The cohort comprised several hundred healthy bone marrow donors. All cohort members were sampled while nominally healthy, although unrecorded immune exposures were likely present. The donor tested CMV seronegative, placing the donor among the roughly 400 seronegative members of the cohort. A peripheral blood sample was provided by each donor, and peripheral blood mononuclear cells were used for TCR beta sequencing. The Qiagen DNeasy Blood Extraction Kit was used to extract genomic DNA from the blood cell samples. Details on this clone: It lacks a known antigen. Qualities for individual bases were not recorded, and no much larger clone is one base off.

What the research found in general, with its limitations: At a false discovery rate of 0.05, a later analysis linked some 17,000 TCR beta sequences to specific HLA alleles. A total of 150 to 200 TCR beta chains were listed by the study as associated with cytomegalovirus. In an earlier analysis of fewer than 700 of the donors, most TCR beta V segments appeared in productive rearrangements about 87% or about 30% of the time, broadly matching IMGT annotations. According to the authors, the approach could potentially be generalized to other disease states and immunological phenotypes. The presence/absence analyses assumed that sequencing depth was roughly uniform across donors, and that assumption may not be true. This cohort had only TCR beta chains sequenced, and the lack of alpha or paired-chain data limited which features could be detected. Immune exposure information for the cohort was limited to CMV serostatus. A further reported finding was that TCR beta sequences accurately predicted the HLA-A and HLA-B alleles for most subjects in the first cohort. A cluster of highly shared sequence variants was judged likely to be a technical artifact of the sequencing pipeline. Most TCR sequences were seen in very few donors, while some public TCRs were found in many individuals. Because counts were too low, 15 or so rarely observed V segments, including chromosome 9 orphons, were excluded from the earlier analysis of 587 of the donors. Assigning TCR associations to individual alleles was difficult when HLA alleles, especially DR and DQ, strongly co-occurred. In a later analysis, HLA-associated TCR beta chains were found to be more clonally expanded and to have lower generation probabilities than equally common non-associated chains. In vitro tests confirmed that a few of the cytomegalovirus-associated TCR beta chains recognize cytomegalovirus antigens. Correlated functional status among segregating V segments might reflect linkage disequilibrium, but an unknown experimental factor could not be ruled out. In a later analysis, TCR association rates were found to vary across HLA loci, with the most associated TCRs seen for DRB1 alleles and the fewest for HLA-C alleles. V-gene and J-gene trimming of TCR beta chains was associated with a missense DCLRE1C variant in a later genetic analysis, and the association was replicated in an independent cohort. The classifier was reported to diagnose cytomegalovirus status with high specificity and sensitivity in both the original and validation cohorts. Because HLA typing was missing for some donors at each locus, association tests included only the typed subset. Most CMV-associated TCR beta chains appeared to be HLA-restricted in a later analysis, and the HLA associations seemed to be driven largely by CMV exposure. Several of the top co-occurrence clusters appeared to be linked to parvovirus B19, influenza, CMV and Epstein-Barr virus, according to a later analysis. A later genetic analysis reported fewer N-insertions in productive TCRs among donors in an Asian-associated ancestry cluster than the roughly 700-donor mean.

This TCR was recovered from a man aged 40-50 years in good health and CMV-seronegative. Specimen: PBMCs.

Read as DNA, the sequence is TGTGCCAGCAGTGAAGACGGAGCAGGGCTAGACACTGAAGCTTTCTTT. Its protein is CASSEDGAGLDTEAFF. The chain uses TRBV2 and TRBJ1-1, with TRBD1 perhaps the D gene, on 5 matching bases. The CDR3 runs 16 residues from the cysteine to the phenylalanine. Just CDR3 DNA is preserved here, 48 bases in frame from base 1. The germline V gene gives CDR1 as SNHLY and CDR2 as FYNNEI. V is pared back by 1 base and J by 3 bases, with 15 bases lying between the germline termini. Joined to the reference TRBV2 and TRBJ1-1 proteins, this CDR3 gives the full variable domain: EPEVTQTPSHQVTQMGQEVILRCVPISNHLYFYWYRQILGQKVEFLVSFYNNEISEKSEIFDDQFSVERPDGSNFTLKIRSTKLEDSAMYFCASSEDGAGLDTEAFFGQGTRLTVV.